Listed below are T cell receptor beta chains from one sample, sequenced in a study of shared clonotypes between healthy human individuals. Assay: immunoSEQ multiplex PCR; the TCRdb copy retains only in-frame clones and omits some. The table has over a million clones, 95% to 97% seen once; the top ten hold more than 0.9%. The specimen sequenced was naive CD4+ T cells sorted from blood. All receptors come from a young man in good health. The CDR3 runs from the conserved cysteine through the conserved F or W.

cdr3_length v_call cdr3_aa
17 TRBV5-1 CASSWDRTRGRTDTQYF
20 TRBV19 CASSTTFWDRGPGMVTEAFF
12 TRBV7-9 CASSLETHEQYF
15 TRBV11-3 CASSLSGLAGETQYF
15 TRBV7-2 CASSLVVRTRETQYF
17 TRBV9 CASSVDDPGGLSDTQYF
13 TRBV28 CASGGSMPDTQYF
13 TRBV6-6 CASSYSLNQPQHF
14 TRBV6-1 CASSESLFWNTQYF
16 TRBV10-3 CAISDSRGRDNEKLFF
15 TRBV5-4 CASSLWGFTTYEQYF
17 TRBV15 CATSRGIGQGDHNEQFF
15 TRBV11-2 CASSLQSGNGHEQFF
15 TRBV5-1 CASSTWLVQQETQYF
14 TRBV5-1 CASSLGSGGLEQFF
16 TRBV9 CASSVAGQGRRETQYF
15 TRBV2 CASSFLGTVTDTQYF
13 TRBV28 CASMRGADEKLFF
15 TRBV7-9 CASSLVGTGTDTQYF
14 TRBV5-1 CASSRTGGRYEQYF
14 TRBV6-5 CAVTHSGPTYEQYF
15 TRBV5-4 CASTTRGSGANVLTF
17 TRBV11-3 CASSLVVGLAGTGELFF
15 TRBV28 CASSFLGQGRNEQFF
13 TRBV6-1 CASRREDAYGYTF
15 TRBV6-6 CASSPLGVGSYEQYF
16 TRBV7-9 CASSLIRAGGSYEQYF
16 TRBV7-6 CASSPKTSGLADTQYF
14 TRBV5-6 CASSVELAYHEQYF
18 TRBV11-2 CASSHYRTGLSGANVLTF
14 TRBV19 CASRRTSNSYEQYF
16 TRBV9 CASSETVASSGNTIYF
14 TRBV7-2 CASSLRRGAYEQYF
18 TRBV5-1 CASSLASSGRLWGYEQYF
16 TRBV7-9 CASSSETSTGSQPQHF
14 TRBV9 CASTWGVGQETQYF
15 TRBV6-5 CASSNTGTGYEKLFF
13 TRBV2 CASSERGTSEAFF
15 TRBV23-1 CASSLRRIAGNEQFF
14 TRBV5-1 CASSLDGVGTEAFF
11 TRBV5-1 CASSVSYEQYF
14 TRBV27 CASSGLAGDNEQFF
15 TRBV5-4 CASSFGRDSGNTIYF
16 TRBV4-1 CASSQPSSGGMYEQYF
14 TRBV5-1 CASSMGVRPDEQFF
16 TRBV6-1 CASSDLGRAQRETQYF
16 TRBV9 CASSAQLAGEYNEQFF
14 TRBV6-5 CASSYSSDPVEQYF
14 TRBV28 CASEPALANQPQHF
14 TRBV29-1 CSVVARGRNNEQFF
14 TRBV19 CASSIPGQGGEQYF
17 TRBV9 CASSKGQGMVGTDTQYF
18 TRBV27 CASSLLPLKAGPVGELFF
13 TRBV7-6 CASSLGSADTQYF
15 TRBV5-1 CASSLDSGSSYEQYF
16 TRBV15 CATSRVLTESTDTQYF
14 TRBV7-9 CASSLPGRNQPQHF
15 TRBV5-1 CASSLYASGRNEQFF